A selection of T cell receptor beta chains follows, all from one sample in a study of cytomegalovirus exposure and HLA in healthy donors. TCRdb's copy holds only in-frame clones and misses some; the assay was immunoSEQ multiplex PCR. This table has about 78,000 clones, around 70% appearing once. The sequenced sample consisted of PBMCs. These receptors originate from a woman between 35 and 50 years old in good health and CMV-seropositive. Both conserved end residues are part of each CDR3. Fields, in order: J gene, D gene, clone size, V gene, CDR3 protein, CDR3 DNA. The D gene is left open where the match is weak. Clone size is shown for a subset of rows, as once, few, many or a class of expanded clone.

TRBJ2-7,NA,few,TRBV7-2,CASTVSQLSYEQYF,TGTGCCAGCACCGTCTCACAGCTCTCCTACGAGCAGTACTTC
TRBJ2-5,NA,once,TRBV5-1,CASSLNLGETQYF,TGCGCCAGCAGCTTGAATCTCGGAGAGACCCAGTACTTC
TRBJ1-1,NA,NA,TRBV5-1,CASSGGGTSNTEAFF,TGCGCCAGCAGCGGTGGGGGCACCTCGAACACTGAAGCTTTCTTT
TRBJ2-7,NA,NA,TRBV28,CASRSSAGAQYF,TGTGCCAGCAGGTCTTCGGCGGGGGCGCAGTACTTC
TRBJ2-3,NA,few,TRBV28,CASSFLQGTDTQYF,TGTGCCAGCAGTTTTCTACAGGGTACGGATACGCAGTATTTT
TRBJ1-1,NA,NA,TRBV7-8,CASSLAPAGPVNTEAFF,TGTGCCAGCAGCTTAGCGCCCGCAGGTCCAGTGAACACTGAAGCTTTCTTT
TRBJ1-2,NA,NA,TRBV9,CASSVGTAVDGYTF,TGTGCCAGCAGCGTAGGGACAGCCGTAGATGGCTACACCTTC
TRBJ1-6,TRBD1,NA,TRBV18,CASSQGTGRSPLHF,TGTGCCAGCTCACAAGGGACAGGGCGTTCACCCCTCCACTTT
TRBJ1-5,TRBD1,NA,TRBV19,CASSRDRDQPQHF,TGTGCCAGTAGTAGGGACAGGGATCAGCCCCAGCATTTT
TRBJ2-4,TRBD2,NA,TRBV5-1,CASSFGTSGSAKNIQYF,TGCGCCAGCAGCTTCGGGACTAGCGGGAGCGCCAAAAACATTCAGTACTTC
TRBJ1-5,TRBD1,NA,TRBV30,CAWSGDSSFHSNQPQHF,TGTGCCTGGAGTGGGGACAGCTCCTTCCATAGCAATCAGCCCCAGCATTTT
TRBJ2-7,NA,NA,TRBV28,CATTTGSSYEQYF,TGTGCTACTACCACAGGGAGCTCCTACGAGCAGTACTTC
TRBJ1-1,TRBD1,NA,TRBV19,CASSSQGAAEAFF,TGTGCCAGTAGTAGCCAGGGGGCCGCTGAAGCTTTCTTT
TRBJ1-2,TRBD1,NA,TRBV30,CAWSQTGQGGNYGYTF,TGTGCCTGGAGTCAAACTGGACAGGGGGGAAACTATGGCTACACCTTC
TRBJ1-2,NA,NA,TRBV28,CASSMTGGYTF,TGTGCCAGCAGTATGACAGGAGGCTACACCTTC
TRBJ1-2,TRBD1,NA,TRBV27,CASSLVARDRGGGYTF,TGTGCCAGCAGTTTAGTAGCTCGGGACAGGGGAGGGGGCTACACCTTC
TRBJ1-1,TRBD1,few,TRBV7-9,CASSPWTGNTEAFF,TGTGCCAGCAGCCCATGGACAGGGAACACTGAAGCTTTCTTT
TRBJ2-7,NA,NA,TRBV4-1,CASSQDIPYEQYF,TGCGCCAGCAGCCAAGATATTCCCTACGAGCAGTACTTC
TRBJ1-2,NA,NA,TRBV6-1,CASSGGSGGYTF,TGTGCCAGCAGCGGGGGGTCGGGCGGCTACACCTTC
TRBJ1-2,NA,few,TRBV5-4,CASSTGGTANYGYTF,TGTGCCAGCAGCACTGGGGGGACTGCTAACTATGGCTACACCTTC
TRBJ1-1,NA,NA,TRBV7-8,CASSLERNTEAFF,TGTGCCAGCAGCTTGGAGAGGAACACTGAAGCTTTCTTT
TRBJ2-7,NA,NA,TRBV5-6,CASSFGQEQYF,TGTGCCAGCAGCTTTGGTCAGGAGCAGTACTTC
TRBJ1-1,TRBD1,NA,TRBV7-9,CASIRGTAVNTEAFF,TGTGCCAGCATTAGAGGGACAGCCGTCAACACTGAAGCTTTCTTT
TRBJ2-7,NA,NA,TRBV4-3,CASSQDISGNYEQYF,TGCGCCAGCAGCCAAGATATATCAGGGAACTACGAGCAGTACTTC
TRBJ2-2,NA,NA,TRBV5-6,CASSSLTGWNTGELFF,TGTGCCAGCAGCTCGTTGACAGGCTGGAACACCGGGGAGCTGTTTTTT
TRBJ2-1,TRBD2,NA,TRBV6-5,CASSSGLGGQFF,TGTGCCAGCAGCTCGGGACTAGGGGGGCAGTTCTTC
TRBJ1-6,NA,NA,TRBV4-3,CASSQDSTGSYSPLHF,TGCGCCAGCAGCCAAGATTCGACGGGTTCTTACTCACCCCTCCACTTT
TRBJ2-7,NA,once,TRBV10-3,CAAQGSETYEQYF,TGTGCCGCGCAGGGATCCGAAACCTACGAGCAGTACTTC
TRBJ2-2,TRBD1,few,TRBV6-1,CASRLGQGITGELFF,TGTGCCAGCAGGTTGGGACAGGGAATTACCGGGGAGCTGTTTTTT
TRBJ2-7,NA,NA,TRBV5-1,CASSRGGGYEQYF,TGCGCCAGCAGCCGAGGGGGGGGCTACGAGCAGTACTTC
TRBJ2-7,TRBD1,NA,TRBV7-2,CASSPGQASSEQYF,TGTGCCAGCAGCCCGGGACAGGCTTCATCCGAGCAGTACTTC
TRBJ2-1,NA,NA,TRBV5-4,CASSLGGPSGEQFF,TGTGCCAGCAGCTTGGGCGGCCCAAGCGGTGAGCAGTTCTTC
TRBJ2-2,NA,NA,TRBV30,CARTGFRNTGELFF,TGTGCCAGAACAGGGTTCAGGAACACCGGGGAGCTGTTTTTT